This T cell receptor (beta chain) was sequenced in a study of T-cell reconstitution after alpha-beta-depleted transplantation in children. Points from the study as a whole: Some patients' high day-60 TCRbeta diversity was attributed to recipient cells surviving conditioning. Expanded graft clones numbering several hundred reportedly gave rise to alpha-beta T cells about two months after transplant. A year post-transplant, T-cell counts and diversity derived mostly from newly produced T cells.

Unique molecular identifiers were incorporated during preparation of the TCRbeta library. TCRdb reprocessed the PCR reads via MiXCR and lists one record per CDR3 protein. The sample lists 95,000 to 150,000 distinct CDR3 sequences, roughly 23% occurring once. To note about this clonotype: As yet, its antigen is unknown.

The CDR3 covers 16 residues. The germline CDR1 and CDR2 sequences are SGHVS and FQNEAQ. V shed 5 bases and J 6 bases; nucleotides not matched to a gene: 11. The chain combines TRBV7-8 with TRBJ2-1, with 9 bases aligning to TRBD2. This sample comprised PBMCs, mostly from graft donor cells, obtained 180 days after TCRalphabeta/CD19-depleted stem cell transplant. The TCR was taken from a male patient aged 2-15 years who had a stem cell transplant for chronic granulomatous disease, so the T cells may come from the graft donor. The chain's CDR3 is CASSATPLAGINEQFF. For the CDR3, the DNA is TGTGCCAGCAGCGCGACCCCGCTAGCGGGAATCAATGAGCAGTTCTTC. The complete variable domain, with remaining parts taken from reference TRBV7-8 and TRBJ2-1, reads GAGVSQSPRYKVAKRGQDVALRCDPISGHVSLFWYQQALGQGPEFLTYFQNEAQLDKSGLPSDRFFAERPEGSVSTLKIQRTQQEDSAVYLCASSATPLAGINEQFFGPGTRLTVL.